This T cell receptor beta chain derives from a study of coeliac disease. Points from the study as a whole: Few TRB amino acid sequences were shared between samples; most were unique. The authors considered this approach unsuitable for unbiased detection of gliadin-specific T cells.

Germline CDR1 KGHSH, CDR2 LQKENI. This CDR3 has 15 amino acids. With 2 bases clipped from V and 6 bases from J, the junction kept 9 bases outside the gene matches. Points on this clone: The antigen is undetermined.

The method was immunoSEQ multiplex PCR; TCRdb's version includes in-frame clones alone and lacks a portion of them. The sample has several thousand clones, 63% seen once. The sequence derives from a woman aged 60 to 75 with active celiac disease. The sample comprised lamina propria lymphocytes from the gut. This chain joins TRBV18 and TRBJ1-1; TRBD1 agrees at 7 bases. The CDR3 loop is CASSPFSGQGAEAFF. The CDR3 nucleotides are TGTGCCAGCTCACCATTCTCTGGGCAGGGGGCTGAAGCTTTCTTT. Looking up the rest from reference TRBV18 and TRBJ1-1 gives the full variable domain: NAGVMQNPRHLVRRRGQEARLRCSPMKGHSHVYWYRQLPEEGLKFMVYLQKENIIDESGMPKERFSAEFPKEGPSILRIQQVVRGDSAAYFCASSPFSGQGAEAFFGQGTRLTVV.